The 24 T cell receptor beta chains reported below all come from one sample, sequenced in a study of PD-1 blockade in classical Hodgkin lymphoma. Using immunoSEQ multiplex PCR, the repertoire was profiled, and TCRdb retains in-frame clones only, with some absent. The sample yields approximately 9,900 clones, about 90% seen once. Time point indicated: newly diagnosed, previously untreated cHL patient sample. Magnetic negative selection of thawed PBMCs yielded the CD8+ T cells. Sequencing input: CD8+ T cells from blood. The receptors originated from a human donor with classical Hodgkin lymphoma.

J is TRBJ1-1 and V is TRBV19, with TRBD1 matching 8 bases. After removal of 3 bases from V and 2 bases from J, the junction contained 5 bases not matched to a gene. This CDR3 comprises 15 residues. In germline, CDR1 is LNHDA, CDR2 SQIVND (reference sequence). This CDR3 is CASSMHRGSNTEAFF. CDR3 coding DNA: TGTGCCAGTAGTATGCACAGGGGGAGCAACACTGAAGCTTTCTTT.

The chain uses TRBV28 and TRBJ1-2, with a tentative D call TRBD1 (5 bases). Germline values: CDR1 MDHEN, CDR2 SYDVKM. The V gene lost 2 bases and the J gene lost 1 base, with 14 bases spanning the gap. The CDR3 spans 16 residues. The CDR3 DNA reads as TGTGCCAGCAGTTTACAAGTGACAGACATTAACTATGGCTACACCTTC. Its translation is CASSLQVTDINYGYTF.

J is TRBJ1-1 and V is TRBV4-1; no reliable D call. The V end lost 3 bases, the J end lost 0 bases, and 8 bases lay between the germline ends. The CDR3 extends over 14 amino acids. Germline V CDR1 and CDR2: MGHRA, YSYEKL. CDR3 DNA sequence: TGCGCCAGCAGCCACACAGCTATGAACACTGAAGCTTTCTTT. Its protein is CASSHTAMNTEAFF.

This sequence joins TRBV5-1 and TRBJ2-2; possibly TRBD2 for D (5 bases). The CDR3 covers 15 residues. Germline assignment: CDR1 SGHRS and CDR2 YFSETQ. Trimming stripped 1 base from V and 3 bases from J, with 10 bases between. The CDR3, as DNA: TGCGCCAGCAGCTTGTCAGACGGGGACACCGGGGAGCTGTTTTTT. It is translated as CASSLSDGDTGELFF.

This clone was seen a single time. The chain links TRBV19 to TRBJ1-5; 8 bases are shared with TRBD1. The V and J ends lost 6 bases and 3 bases, in that order; junction bases with no gene match: 4. Germline V lookup: CDR1 LNHDA, CDR2 SQIVND (reference sequence). The CDR3 runs 14 residues. The DNA for the CDR3 is TGTGCCAGTAGGGACAGGGCCTACAATCAGCCCCAGCATTTT. Protein: CASRDRAYNQPQHF.

The V and J genes are TRBV2 and TRBJ2-1, with 8 positions matching TRBD1. Germline lookup yields CDR1 SNHLY and CDR2 FYNNEI. The V and J ends lost 10 bases and 3 bases, in that order; junction bases with no gene match: 5. This CDR3 spans 13 amino acids. This CDR3 is CATGGGLYNEQFF. The CDR3, as DNA: TGTGCCACAGGGGGCGGCCTCTACAATGAGCAGTTCTTC.

The genes are TRBV6-4 and TRBJ1-4; D is unresolved. The CDR3 consists of 13 residues. The germline CDR1 and CDR2 sequences are MRHNA and SNTAGT. The ends were cut back, 6 bases at V and 10 bases at J, with 15 bases in the middle. The CDR3, as DNA: TGTGCCAGCAGCCAGTACAGCGAGGGAAAACTGTTTTTT. Translation gives CASSQYSEGKLFF.

This clone was observed a few times. The J gene is TRBJ1-2, the V gene TRBV5-1; D ambiguous. CDR3 size: 14 residues. Germline V gene lookup returns CDR1 SGHRS and CDR2 YFSETQ. V gave up 4 bases and J gave up 0 bases, with 10 bases separating them. CDR3 coding DNA: TGCGCCAGCAGCCCGGACGGAGCTAACTATGGCTACACCTTC. It codes for CASSPDGANYGYTF. The whole variable domain, remainder taken from reference TRBV5-1 and TRBJ1-2, is KAGVTQTPRYLIKTRGQQVTLSCSPISGHRSVSWYQQTPGQGLQFLFEYFSETQRNKGNFPGRFSGRQFSNSRSEMNVSTLELGDSALYLCASSPDGANYGYTFGSGTRLTVV.

The chain couples TRBV5-1 to TRBJ2-2, with 10 bases fitting TRBD2. V was pared by 4 bases and J by 6 bases, with 12 bases of the junction left unmatched. The length of the CDR3 is 17 residues. The germline gives CDR1 SGHRS, CDR2 YFSETQ. The CDR3 DNA reads TGCGCCAGCAGCCCGACAGCGGGAGGGTACGCGGCCGGGGAGCTGTTTTTT. Translating it yields CASSPTAGGYAAGELFF.

This rearrangement joins TRBV6-1 to TRBJ2-7, with TRBD1 identical over 12 bases. Germline V gives CDR1 MNHNS, CDR2 SASEGT. The CDR3 is 14 amino acids. The ends lost 6 bases at V and 5 bases at J; junction bases unmatched: 5. CDR3 region: CASRARDRGHEQYF. DNA of the CDR3: TGTGCCAGCAGAGCCCGGGACAGGGGGCACGAGCAGTACTTC.

The gene calls are TRBV6-1 and TRBJ2-1, with 12 bases matching TRBD2. CDR3 length: 15 residues. Trimming removed 3 bases from V and 6 bases from J; junction bases left unmatched: 3. Germline V gene sequence: CDR1 MNHNS, CDR2 SASEGT. This chain's CDR3 is CASSDSSGGANEQFF. The CDR3 DNA is TGTGCCAGCAGTGATTCTAGCGGGGGGGCCAATGAGCAGTTCTTC.

This rearrangement joins TRBV15 to TRBJ1-1, with D possibly matching TRBD1 (6 bases). Trimming took 0 bases from V and 0 from J, leaving 17 bases between them. The CDR3 totals 18 residues. CDR1 and CDR2 (germline): LNHNV, YYDKDF (reference sequence). For the CDR3, the DNA is TGTGCCACCAGCAGAGATCGTACAACAGGGCATATGAACACTGAAGCTTTCTTT. This sequence encodes CATSRDRTTGHMNTEAFF.

This sequence joins TRBV4-1 and TRBJ1-5; D is unclear. Germline CDR1 MGHRA, CDR2 YSYEKL. The CDR3 loop spans 16 amino acids. V lost 1 base and J lost 2, with 12 bases in between. The DNA of the CDR3 is TGCGCCAGCAGCCAAGTGGACCGCTTAGGCAATCAGCCCCAGCATTTT. Translated: CASSQVDRLGNQPQHF.

The chain is built from TRBV27 and TRBJ2-1, with 9 bases fitting TRBD1. V lost 4 bases and J lost 8; bases outside the gene matches: 9. This CDR3 comprises 15 residues. Germline CDR1 reads MNHEY; CDR2 reads SMNVEV (reference sequence). In nucleotides, the CDR3 is TGTGCCAGCAGTTCCGCCGGGACAGGGAACGATGAGCAGTTCTTC. This codes for CASSSAGTGNDEQFF.

The count of this clone is one. V is TRBV6-1 and J is TRBJ2-7; D is ambiguous. The CDR3 is made up of 13 amino acids. Germline V gives CDR1 MNHNS, CDR2 SASEGT. Trimming left V 4 bases short and J 5 bases short, with 12 bases between. CDR3 nucleotide sequence: TGTGCCAGCAGTGGCAGGTTATTGGACGAGCAGTACTTC. Protein sequence: CASSGRLLDEQYF.

This clone was picked up one time. The final CDR3 position lacks the conserved phenylalanine or tryptophan, pointing to a likely read error. The V and J genes are TRBV27 and TRBJ2-3, with 13 bases aligning to TRBD2. Germline V gene lookup returns CDR1 MNHEY and CDR2 SMNVEV (reference sequence). Losses at the gene ends were 6 bases for V and 6 bases for J; bases not matched to a gene: 9. This CDR3 comprises 16 residues. DNA for the CDR3: TGTGCCAGCAGCACTAGGACTAGCGGGGGTACGGATACGCAGTATCTT. The encoded protein is CASSTRTSGGTDTQYL.

The rearrangement joins TRBV19 to TRBJ1-5; 8 bases line up with TRBD1. Per germline, CDR1 LNHDA and CDR2 SQIVND (reference sequence). The junction had 5 bases not matched to a gene; V was cut back by 5 bases and J by 2 bases. The CDR3 is 15 residues long. The CDR3 sequence: CASSAAQGGNQPQHF. The CDR3 region has the DNA TGTGCCAGTAGTGCTGCACAGGGGGGCAATCAGCCCCAGCATTTT.

V is TRBV29-1 and J is TRBJ2-1, with a possible D match to TRBD1 (6 bases). Trimming removed 3 bases at V and 0 bases at J, with 9 bases between. Germline-derived CDR1 and CDR2 are SQVTM and ANQGSEA. This CDR3 contains 14 residues. The CDR3 here is CSVEGHNSYNEQFF. CDR3 bases: TGCAGCGTTGAGGGACACAACTCCTACAATGAGCAGTTCTTC.

J is TRBJ1-5 and V is TRBV19; 9 nucleotides match TRBD1. Germline V gene data show CDR1 as LNHDA and CDR2 as SQIVND (reference sequence). V lost 5 bases to trimming and J lost 6 bases; unmatched junction nucleotides: 5. The CDR3 covers 14 residues. As DNA, the CDR3 is TGTGCCAGTAGTCTAACAGGGGGCGGTCAGCCCCAGCATTTT. As protein: CASSLTGGGQPQHF.

The chain uses TRBV13 and TRBJ2-2, with 8 bases matching TRBD1. Germline V CDR1 and CDR2: PRHDT, FYEKMQ (reference sequence). V lost 5 bases, J lost 6 bases, and 5 bases stayed unmatched. The CDR3 totals 14 residues. CDR3 in amino acids: CASSGQGAAGELFF. CDR3 DNA: TGTGCCAGCAGCGGCCAGGGGGCTGCCGGGGAGCTGTTTTTT.

The CDR3 region has the DNA TGCGCCAGCATCCTCGGCGGGAGGGCCCCCAAGATCACCGGGGAGCTGTTTTTT. Translation: CASILGGRAPKITGELFF. The J gene is TRBJ2-2, the V gene TRBV10-1, with 9 bases lining up with TRBD2. Per germline, CDR1 WNHNN and CDR2 SYGVQD (reference sequence). The junction had 16 bases not matched to a gene; V was cut back by 7 bases and J by 4 bases. This CDR3 contains 18 residues.

The rearrangement joins TRBV10-3 to TRBJ2-7; 8 nucleotides agree with TRBD1. There are 15 residues in the CDR3. Germline CDR1 is ENHRY and CDR2 is SYGVKD. J lost 5 bases, V lost 2 bases, and 8 bases had no gene match. CDR3 in amino acids: CAISEGQGRSDEQYF. CDR3 bases: TGTGCCATCAGTGAGGGACAGGGACGGTCTGACGAGCAGTACTTC.

The rearrangement joins TRBV13 to TRBJ1-2; no clear D. The CDR3 covers 13 residues. The germline CDR1 and CDR2 sequences are PRHDT and FYEKMQ (reference sequence). V lost 3 bases and J lost 3, with 8 bases in between. The CDR3 DNA is TGTGCCAGCAGCTTCTCCGGGGACTATGGCTACACCTTC. Translating gives CASSFSGDYGYTF.

Here the CDR3 reads CASSQVWGGGGTEAFF. The CDR3 coding sequence is TGCGCCAGCAGCCAAGTGTGGGGAGGCGGTGGCACTGAAGCTTTCTTT. V is TRBV4-3 and J is TRBJ1-1, with D unresolved. V was clipped by 1 base and J by 4 bases, with 16 bases between them. The CDR3 is 16 amino acids. The germline CDR1 and CDR2 sequences are LGHNA and YSLEER.